Included here is one TCR beta chain sequence, with context. Antigen: not known. The CDR3 totals 15 residues. V lost 2 bases, J lost 0 bases, and 8 bases lay in between. The germline V gene encodes CDR1 SNHLY and CDR2 FYNNEI. Primers: 60 Vbeta forward and 13 Jbeta reverse. In the source study's methods: Later, an analysis found 75 million to 100 million unique TCR beta chains, and around 10 million of these were shared. Clones were sequenced by immunoSEQ multiplex PCR, and TCRdb holds only the in-frame ones, with some missing. V, J and clone size are those of that table, while D and trimming were read from the DNA. The sample lists approximately 280,000 clones, roughly 89% occurring once. This entry belongs to a study of cytomegalovirus exposure and HLA in healthy donors. As for the donors, each was a healthy bone marrow donor. The study, taken as a whole, reports: Prior analysis indicated that the majority of TCR beta V segments exhibited productivity approximately 90% or approximately 30% of the time. Trimming of TCR beta V- and J-genes showed a link, identified in a later analysis, to a missense DCLRE1C variant.

This receptor was taken from a man aged 35 to 55 in good health and CMV-seropositive. The sample taken for sequencing was PBMCs. V and J are TRBV2 and TRBJ1-5; D gene ambiguous. The CDR3 coding sequence is TGTGCCAGCAGTGAATACAGTAATAGCAATCAGCCCCAGCATTTT. It yields the protein CASSEYSNSNQPQHF.